Following are 27 T cell receptor beta chains from one sample sequenced in a study of blood T cell repertoires in COVID-19. Sequenced by immunoSEQ multiplex PCR; TCRdb stores in-frame clones only, minus some. The sample contains 150,000 or so clones, 84% of which appear only once. The specimen was peripheral blood. Receptors originate from a man aged 18 to 35 with active or convalescent COVID-19.

The V call is TRBV9, the J call TRBJ2-1, with 7 bases fitting TRBD1. V was clipped by 4 bases and J by 8 bases; unmatched bases: 3. CDR3 length equals 12 residues. Germline CDR1 reads SGDLS; CDR2 reads YYNGEE. CDR3 sequence reads: CASSPDRDEQFF. The CDR3 nucleotides are TGTGCCAGCAGCCCCGACAGGGATGAGCAGTTCTTC.

V gene TRBV28 combines with J gene TRBJ2-2, with TRBD2 as a possible D gene (6 bases). Germline V gene data show CDR1 as MDHEN and CDR2 as SYDVKM. The V gene lost 2 bases and the J gene lost 3 bases, with 10 bases spanning the gap. This CDR3 comprises 15 residues. The CDR3 DNA is TGTGCCAGCAGTTTAAGTGGGACTCACACCGGGGAGCTGTTTTTT. Residues: CASSLSGTHTGELFF.

In the case of this clone: One junction end disagrees with the germline gene, perhaps due to a read error. J is TRBJ2-4 and V is TRBV10-1; tentatively, D is TRBD2 (5 bases). The CDR3 is 11 residues long. CDR1 is WNHNN and CDR2 is SYGVQD in the germline V gene (reference sequence). The CDR3 loop is CASSAGGGLHF. CDR3 nucleotides: TGCGCCAGCAGTGCCGGTGGAGGATTGCACTTC.

This sequence joins TRBV5-5 and TRBJ2-1; TRBD2 agrees at 9 bases. The CDR3 is made up of 15 amino acids. Germline CDR1 SGHKS, CDR2 YYEKEE (reference sequence). J gave up 8 bases and V 1 base, and 7 bases lay outside the gene matches. The DNA for the CDR3 is TGTGCCAGCAGCTTGACGGCGGGGGGGCTGGATGAGCAGTTCTTC. Translation: CASSLTAGGLDEQFF.

V and J are TRBV3-1 (or the pseudogene TRBV3-2) and TRBJ2-2, with 7 bases lining up with TRBD1. V trimming: 4 bases; J trimming: 1 base; junction bases outside the gene matches: 6. The germline gives CDR1 LGHDT, CDR2 YNNKEL (reference sequence). The CDR3 totals 16 residues. In nucleotides, the CDR3 is TGTGCCAGCAGCCCTTCACAGGGGCGGAACACCGGGGAGCTGTTTTTT. It specifies CASSPSQGRNTGELFF.

The rearrangement links TRBV6-5 to TRBJ1-4; D remains ambiguous. The germline V and J ends were trimmed by 4 bases and 4 bases, with 16 bases remaining between them. CDR1 is MNHEY, CDR2 SVGAGI, per germline. CDR3 length equals 16 residues. The CDR3 here is CASSSRPRRVNEKLFF. CDR3 sequence (DNA): TGTGCCAGCAGTTCCCGTCCCCGGCGGGTTAATGAAAAACTGTTTTTT.

The rearrangement links TRBV4-2 to TRBJ1-6; TRBD1 might be the D (5 bases). Germline-derived CDR1 and CDR2 are LGHNA and YNFKEQ. Trimming took off 1 base at V and 6 bases at J, with 13 bases between the two ends. The CDR3 loop spans 16 amino acids. CDR3 residues: CASSQAMGQSNSPLHF. The DNA of the CDR3 is TGTGCCAGCAGCCAAGCGATGGGGCAAAGTAATTCACCCCTCCACTTT.

V is TRBV19 and J is TRBJ2-7, with TRBD1 identical over 7 bases. V dropped 4 bases and J dropped 6; count of bases not matched to a gene: 6. Germline V gene sequence: CDR1 LNHDA, CDR2 SQIVND (reference sequence). CDR3 length equals 13 residues. The CDR3 region is CASSTSTGSEQYF. The CDR3 nucleotides read TGTGCCAGTAGTACCTCGACAGGGAGCGAGCAGTACTTC.

J is TRBJ1-6 and V is TRBV10-3; D is possibly TRBD1 (6 bases). In germline, CDR1 is ENHRY, CDR2 SYGVKD. This CDR3 is built from 15 residues. Trimming left V 0 bases short and J 7 bases short, with 10 bases between. The CDR3 here is CAISESAGVNSPLHF. In DNA form, the CDR3 reads TGTGCCATCAGTGAGTCAGCAGGGGTCAATTCACCCCTCCACTTT.

The CDR3 here is CATSSGGRGRDTQYF. CDR3 nucleotide sequence: TGTGCCACCAGCAGCGGAGGGAGGGGACGGGATACGCAGTATTTT. The chain couples TRBV15 to TRBJ2-3, with 7 bases fitting TRBD2. The germline gives CDR1 LNHNV, CDR2 YYDKDF (reference sequence). V dropped 3 bases and J dropped 6; count of bases not matched to a gene: 9. This CDR3 region has 15 residues.

This clone is a singleton in its sample. This chain links TRBV7-9 with TRBJ1-5; 8 bases map to TRBD1. Germline trimming cut 5 bases from V and 2 bases from J; bases unmatched to any gene: 2. This CDR3 spans 14 amino acids. Germline V gives CDR1 SEHNR, CDR2 FQNEAQ (reference sequence). The DNA of the CDR3 is TGTGCCAGCAGCACGACAGGGGGCAATCAGCCCCAGCATTTT. Amino acid sequence: CASSTTGGNQPQHF.

This sequence joins TRBV6-5 and TRBJ2-7; 12 bases map to TRBD1. V lost 6 bases, J lost 7 bases, and 10 bases stayed unmatched. The CDR3 runs to 15 residues. Germline V gene sequence: CDR1 MNHEY, CDR2 SVGAGI. CDR3 nucleotide sequence: TGTGCCAGCAGCCCATCGGGACAGGGGGCGCGGGAGCAGTACTTC. This gives the protein CASSPSGQGAREQYF.

The chain combines TRBV28 with TRBJ2-5; 11 nucleotides agree with TRBD1. The CDR3 covers 15 residues. With V trimmed by 5 bases and J by 5 bases, 7 bases remained unmatched. Germline-derived CDR1 and CDR2 are MDHEN and SYDVKM. CDR3 coding DNA: TGTGCCAGCAGTACCTGGACAGGGGGCATGGAGACCCAGTACTTC. Translating gives CASSTWTGGMETQYF.

The chain is built from TRBV3-1 (or the pseudogene TRBV3-2) and TRBJ2-7; 10 bases match TRBD1. Per germline, CDR1 LGHDT and CDR2 YNNKEL (reference sequence). This CDR3 comprises 17 residues. Unmatched junction bases numbered 8, after V lost 1 base and J lost 2 bases. The CDR3 coding sequence is TGTGCCAGCAGCCAAGGGGCGGGACAGGGGCCGCCCTACGAGCAGTACTTC. This encodes CASSQGAGQGPPYEQYF.

The chain links TRBV2 to TRBJ1-3; possibly TRBD1 for D (5 bases). Germline assignment: CDR1 SNHLY and CDR2 FYNNEI. CDR3 size: 15 residues. The ends were cut back, 3 bases at V and 2 bases at J, with 11 bases in the middle. CDR3 loop: CASSEGWGAGNTIYF. The CDR3 nucleotides read TGTGCCAGCAGTGAGGGTTGGGGGGCTGGAAACACCATATATTTT.

The chain combines TRBV5-4 with TRBJ2-7; TRBD1 might be the D (6 bases). Germline loops: CDR1 SGHNT, CDR2 YYREEE (reference sequence). The CDR3 length is 12 residues. Trimming left V 4 bases short and J 4 bases short, with 9 bases between. The CDR3 reads CASSGDRYEQYF. The CDR3 coding sequence is TGTGCCAGCAGCGGTGACAGGTACGAGCAGTACTTC. Based on the CDR3 plus reference TRBV5-4 and TRBJ2-7, the full variable domain is ETGVTQSPTHLIKTRGQQVTLRCSSQSGHNTVSWYQQALGQGPQFIFQYYREEENGRGNFPPRFSGLQFPNYSSELNVNALELDDSALYLCASSGDRYEQYFGPGTRLTVT.

The chain carries TRBV6-5 and TRBJ1-2, with a possible D match to TRBD1 (5 bases). V shed 0 bases and J shed 6 bases, with 11 bases lying between them. Germline lookup yields CDR1 MNHEY and CDR2 SVGAGI. The CDR3 spans 14 residues. The CDR3 reads CASSYSRASNGYTF. Here the CDR3 DNA reads TGTGCCAGCAGTTACTCCAGGGCTAGTAATGGCTACACCTTC.

V is TRBV3-1 (or the pseudogene TRBV3-2) and J is TRBJ2-1; possibly TRBD2 for D (7 bases). V lost 1 base and J 2 bases, leaving 18 bases between the germline ends. This CDR3 region has 18 residues. The V gene's germline CDR1 is LGHDT and CDR2 YNNKEL (reference sequence). The CDR3: CASSQVGGAFLAYNEQFF. In DNA form, the CDR3 reads TGTGCCAGCAGCCAAGTGGGGGGGGCATTTCTTGCCTACAATGAGCAGTTCTTC.

The chain is built from TRBV27 and TRBJ1-4; D call uncertain. Germline V lookup: CDR1 MNHEY, CDR2 SMNVEV (reference sequence). Between the trimmed V and J ends, which lost 5 bases and 3 bases, there was a span of 7 bases. The CDR3 is 13 amino acids. The CDR3 region has the DNA TGTGCCAGCAGTCCCCTCCCTAATGAAAAACTGTTTTTT. Its protein product is CASSPLPNEKLFF.

V usage is TRBV6-2 or TRBV6-3 and J usage is TRBJ2-5; D unresolved. The V end was cut by 5 bases, the J end by 3 bases, with 16 bases between. The CDR3 has 15 amino acids. The germline V gene has CDR1 MNHEY and CDR2 SVGEGT. CDR3 DNA sequence: TGTGCCAGCAGTAATAATTCGTACTATAAAGAGACCCAGTACTTC. This sequence encodes CASSNNSYYKETQYF.

DNA for the CDR3: TGTGCCAGCTCTCCCCCGGTGAACACTGAAGCTTTCTTT. This sequence encodes CASSPPVNTEAFF. The rearrangement joins TRBV6-5 to TRBJ1-1; unclear D gene. CDR3 length: 13 amino acids. The germline V gene has CDR1 MNHEY and CDR2 SVGAGI. V shed 8 bases and J shed 0 bases, with 10 bases lying between them.

The V call is TRBV19, the J call TRBJ1-2; the match to TRBD1 covers 9 bases. The J segment lost 7 bases and the V segment lost 0 bases, leaving 3 bases of the junction unmatched. CDR1 LNHDA and CDR2 SQIVND come from the germline V gene (reference sequence). CDR3 length: 14 residues. CDR3: CASSIEPGQGGYTF. The CDR3 bases are TGTGCCAGTAGTATAGAGCCGGGACAGGGTGGCTACACCTTC. Full variable domain (outside the CDR3, taken from reference TRBV19 and TRBJ1-2): DGGITQSPKYLFRKEGQNVTLSCEQNLNHDAMYWYRQDPGQGLRLIYYSQIVNDFQKGDIAEGYSVSREKKESFPLTVTSAQKNPTAFYLCASSIEPGQGGYTFGSGTRLTVV.

This clone was seen once. This chain joins TRBV4-1 and TRBJ1-6; D unresolved. CDR3 length equals 13 residues. The V gene's germline CDR1 is MGHRA and CDR2 YSYEKL. V lost 4 bases and J 8 bases, leaving 9 bases between the germline ends. The CDR3 protein is CASSRFGDSPLHF. The CDR3 DNA sequence: TGCGCCAGCAGCCGATTCGGGGATTCACCCCTCCACTTT.

J is TRBJ1-2 and V is TRBV14; D ambiguous. V was shortened by 0 bases and J by 4 bases, with 6 bases between the two germline ends. The CDR3 contains 13 residues. Germline lookup yields CDR1 SGHDN and CDR2 FVKESK. The CDR3 DNA sequence: TGTGCCAGCAGCCAAGATCTCGGCTATGGCTACACCTTC. Translation: CASSQDLGYGYTF.

The V call is TRBV9, the J call TRBJ2-1; TRBD2 aligns across 7 bases. The CDR3 sequence is 19 residues long. V shed 0 bases, J shed 0 bases, and the junction held 12 bases outside the gene matches. CDR1 SGDLS and CDR2 YYNGEE come from the germline V gene. The CDR3 spells CASSVDPGGTPSSYNEQFF. CDR3 bases: TGTGCCAGCAGCGTAGACCCGGGGGGAACGCCGAGCTCCTACAATGAGCAGTTCTTC.

J is TRBJ2-7 and V is TRBV10-1; 7 nucleotides align to TRBD2. Germline CDR1 is WNHNN and CDR2 is SYGVQD (reference sequence). This CDR3 spans 14 amino acids. The CDR3 sequence: CASSGPRGGRGDSV. In DNA form, the CDR3 reads TGCGCCAGCAGCGGCCCGCGGGGAGGGAGAGGAGACTCAGTC.

The chain joins TRBV4-1 to TRBJ1-4; D is possibly TRBD1 (5 bases). In germline, CDR1 is MGHRA, CDR2 YSYEKL. CDR3 length: 13 amino acids. With 3 bases removed from V and 8 bases from J, the gap between germline ends came to 10 bases. DNA for the CDR3: TGCGCCAGCAGCCAGTGGCGGGGCGAAAAACTGTTTTTT. Translated: CASSQWRGEKLFF.